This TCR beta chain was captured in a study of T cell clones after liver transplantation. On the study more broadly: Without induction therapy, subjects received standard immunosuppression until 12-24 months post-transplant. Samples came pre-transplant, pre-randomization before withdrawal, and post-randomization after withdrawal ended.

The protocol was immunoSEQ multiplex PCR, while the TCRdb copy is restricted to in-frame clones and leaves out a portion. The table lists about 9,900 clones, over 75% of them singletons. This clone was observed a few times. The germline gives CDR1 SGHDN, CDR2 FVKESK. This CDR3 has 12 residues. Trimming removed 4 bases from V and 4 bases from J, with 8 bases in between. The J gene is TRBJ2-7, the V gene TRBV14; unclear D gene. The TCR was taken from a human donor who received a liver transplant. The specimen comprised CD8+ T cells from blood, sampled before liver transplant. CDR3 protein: CASSPGLYEQYF. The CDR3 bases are TGTGCCAGCAGCCCCGGGTTATACGAGCAGTACTTC.